The next 10 T cell receptor beta chains were all read from a single sample in a study of T cell repertoires in cytomegalovirus infection. TCRdb independently ran MiXCR on the reads; one entry per CDR3 protein. The data hold around 740,000 distinct CDR3 sequences, with 35% observed a single time. The source material was PBMCs. The origin of the receptors is a human donor in good health (CMV status not recorded). Some clones in this sample may be carry-over from other donors' samples.

This clonotype was detected a few times. The chain recombines TRBV20-1 with TRBJ1-5, with D tentatively TRBD1 (6 bases). Trimming took off 4 bases at V and 5 bases at J, with 12 bases between the two ends. This CDR3 is 13 amino acids long. Germline V gene data show CDR1 as DFQATT and CDR2 as SNEGSKA (reference sequence). CDR3 in DNA: TGCAGTGCTACACAGGGAGCGCATCAGCCCCAGCATTTT. This encodes CSATQGAHQPQHF.

This clonotype was detected many times. J is TRBJ1-5 and V is TRBV7-8, with TRBD1 matching over 7 bases. Germline-derived CDR1 and CDR2 are SGHVS and FQNEAQ. With 4 bases clipped from V and 6 bases from J, the junction kept 6 bases outside the gene matches. The CDR3 is 14 residues long. The CDR3 loop reads CASSSTGPPQPQHF. The CDR3 DNA sequence: TGTGCCAGCAGCTCGACAGGGCCCCCTCAGCCCCAGCATTTT.

This chain connects TRBV19 to TRBJ2-5, with TRBD2 matching over 11 bases. The CDR3 covers 15 residues. V lost 5 bases, J lost 5 bases, and 7 bases stayed unmatched. Looked up from germline, CDR1 is LNHDA and CDR2 is SQIVND (reference sequence). CDR3 amino acids: CASSYRTSGLETQYF. CDR3 nucleotides: TGTGCCAGTAGTTACCGGACTAGCGGGTTGGAGACCCAGTACTTC.

CDR3 sequence: CASSLGGLDEQYV. CDR3 in DNA: TGTGCCAGCTCCTTAGGGGGTTTGGACGAGCAGTACGTC. The genes are TRBV6-8 and TRBJ2-7, with D possibly TRBD1 on 6 matching bases. The CDR3 sequence is 13 residues long. The germline V gene has CDR1 MNHGY and CDR2 SAAAGT. V lost 8 bases and J lost 5, with 16 bases in between.

The chain joins TRBV4-3 to TRBJ2-3, with 10 bases fitting TRBD2. V shed 2 bases, J shed 1 base, and the junction held 3 bases outside the gene matches. Germline-derived CDR1 and CDR2 are LGHNA and YSLEER. This CDR3 spans 16 amino acids. CDR3 nucleotides: TGCGCCAGCAGCCAATTCCTAGCGGGGGGCACAGATACGCAGTATTTT. Encoded protein: CASSQFLAGGTDTQYF.

A word on this clonotype: One end of the junction fails to match germline, which may point to a read error. The J gene is TRBJ1-3, the V gene TRBV28, with D hard to call. The germline V gene encodes CDR1 MDHEN and CDR2 SYDVKM. The CDR3 extends over 14 amino acids. CDR3 protein: CASGSLYAGNTIYF. The CDR3 coding sequence is TGTGCCAGCGGTTCCCTTTATGCTGGAAACACCATCTATTTT. The whole variable domain, remainder taken from reference TRBV28 and TRBJ1-3, is DVKVTQSSRYLVKRTGEKVFLECVQDMDHENMFWYRQDPGLGLRLIYFSYDVKMKEKGDIPEGYSVSREKKERFSLILESASTNQTSMYLCASGSLYAGNTIYFGEGSWLTVV.

This chain uses TRBV24-1 with TRBJ2-1; TRBD2 matches at 7 bases. This CDR3 has 14 residues. After removal of 7 bases from V and 5 bases from J, the junction contained 7 bases not matched to a gene. CDR1 is KGHDR and CDR2 is SFDVKD in the germline V gene. The CDR3 sequence is CATRSGLPNNEQFF. The CDR3 region has the DNA TGTGCCACCAGATCGGGACTACCCAACAATGAGCAGTTCTTC.

This clonotype was counted between two and nine times. This chain joins TRBV12-3 or TRBV12-4 and TRBJ2-2; TRBD1 aligns across 8 bases. V lost 6 bases, J lost 6 bases, and 6 bases stayed unmatched. The CDR3 spans 14 residues. This CDR3 is CASSLQGDSGELFF. CDR3 nucleotide sequence: TGTGCCAGCAGCTTACAGGGGGACTCCGGGGAGCTGTTTTTT.

This clonotype was recorded at least ten times. V usage is TRBV11-2 and J usage is TRBJ2-1; 10 bases agree with TRBD2. This CDR3 spans 16 amino acids. V lost 3 bases and J lost 2; bases outside the gene matches: 4. CDR1 and CDR2 from the germline V gene are SGHAT and FQNNGV. The CDR3 bases are TGTGCCAGCAGCTTCGAAGCGGGAGGGCCCTACAATGAGCAGTTCTTC. Residues: CASSFEAGGPYNEQFF.

The genes are TRBV27 and TRBJ2-7; D not resolved. The CDR3 length is 11 residues. With 8 bases removed from V and 2 bases from J, the gap between germline ends came to 7 bases. Germline V lookup: CDR1 MNHEY, CDR2 SMNVEV (reference sequence). The CDR3 nucleotides read TGTGCCAGCGGAACCCCCTACGAGCAGTACTTC. Protein sequence: CASGTPYEQYF.